These 4 T cell receptor beta chains were all obtained from the same sample, sequenced in a study of blood T cell repertoires in COVID-19. The table came from immunoSEQ multiplex PCR; TCRdb's copy has only in-frame clones and leaves some out. This sample has 390,000 or so clones, with over 80% found just once. The sequenced sample consisted of PBMCs or T cells enriched from blood (not recorded which). These receptors all stem from a woman aged 45-65 years who had recovered from COVID-19.

The rearrangement links TRBV5-4 to TRBJ1-1; weak D call: TRBD1 (5 bases). The germline V and J ends were trimmed by 2 bases and 4 bases, with 9 bases remaining between them. Germline values: CDR1 SGHNT, CDR2 YYREEE (reference sequence). This CDR3 is 13 amino acids long. The CDR3 region has the DNA TGTGCCAGCAGCTTAAGGGGACTCACTGAAGCTTTCTTT. Its translation is CASSLRGLTEAFF.

The chain combines TRBV18 with TRBJ1-2; D unclear. Germline CDR1 is KGHSH and CDR2 is LQKENI. There are 15 residues in the CDR3. V lost 1 base to trimming and J lost 2 bases, with 11 bases between them. CDR3 coding DNA: TGTGCCAGCTCACCACTTCCGGGGAGCAACTATGGCTACACCTTC. It codes for CASSPLPGSNYGYTF.

The DNA of the CDR3 is TGTGCCAGCAGCAAAACAGGGTTGAGAGAGACCCAGTACTTC. Protein sequence: CASSKTGLRETQYF. J is TRBJ2-5 and V is TRBV9; perhaps TRBD1 as D (6 bases). This CDR3 has 14 amino acids. The V end lost 4 bases, the J end lost 4 bases, and 14 bases lay between the germline ends. Germline V gene lookup returns CDR1 SGDLS and CDR2 YYNGEE.

The gene calls are TRBV7-6 and TRBJ1-1; D may be TRBD1 (5 bases). The germline CDR1 and CDR2 sequences are SGHVS and FNYEAQ. The CDR3 loop spans 15 amino acids. Trimming pared 7 bases from V and 1 base from J, leaving 16 bases between. The CDR3: CASTSGGLGNTEAFF. The CDR3 DNA follows: TGTGCCAGCACCTCGGGGGGGTTAGGGAACACTGAAGCTTTCTTT. Full variable domain (outside the CDR3, taken from reference TRBV7-6 and TRBJ1-1): GAGVSQSPRYKVTKRGQDVALRCDPISGHVSLYWYRQALGQGPEFLTYFNYEAQQDKSGLPNDRFSAERPEGSISTLTIQRTEQRDSAMYRCASTSGGLGNTEAFFGQGTRLTVV.